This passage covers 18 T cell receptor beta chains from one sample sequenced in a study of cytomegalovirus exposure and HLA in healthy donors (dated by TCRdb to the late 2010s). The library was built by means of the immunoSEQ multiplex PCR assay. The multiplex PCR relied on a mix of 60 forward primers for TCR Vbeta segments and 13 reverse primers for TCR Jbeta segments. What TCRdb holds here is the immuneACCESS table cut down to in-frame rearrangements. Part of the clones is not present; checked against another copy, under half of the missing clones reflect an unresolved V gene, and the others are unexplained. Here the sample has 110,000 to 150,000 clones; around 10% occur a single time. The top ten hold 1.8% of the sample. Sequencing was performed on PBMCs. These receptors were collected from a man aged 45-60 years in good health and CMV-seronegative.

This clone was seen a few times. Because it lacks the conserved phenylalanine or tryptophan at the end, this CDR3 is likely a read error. The CDR3 nucleotides read TGTGCCATCAGTGAGTCCCAGGGACAGGCCTACAACTATGGGTACACCGTC. This translates into CAISESQGQAYNYGYTV. The chain links TRBV10-3 to TRBJ1-2, with 8 bases matching TRBD1. Germline V lookup: CDR1 ENHRY, CDR2 SYGVKD. The CDR3 runs to 17 residues.

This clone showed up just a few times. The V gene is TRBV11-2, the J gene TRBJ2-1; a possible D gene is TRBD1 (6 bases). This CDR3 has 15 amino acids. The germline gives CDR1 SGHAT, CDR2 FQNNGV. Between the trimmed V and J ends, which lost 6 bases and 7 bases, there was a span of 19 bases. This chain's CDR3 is CASRKGVNRVNEQFF. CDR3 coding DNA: TGTGCCAGCAGGAAGGGAGTTAACAGGGTAAATGAGCAGTTCTTC.

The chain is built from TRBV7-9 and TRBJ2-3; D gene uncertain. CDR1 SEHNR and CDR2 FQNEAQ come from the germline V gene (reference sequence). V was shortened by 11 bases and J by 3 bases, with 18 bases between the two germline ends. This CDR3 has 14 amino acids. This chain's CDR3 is CAYDAAEATDTQYF. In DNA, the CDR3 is TGTGCCTACGACGCCGCTGAAGCGACAGATACGCAGTATTTT.

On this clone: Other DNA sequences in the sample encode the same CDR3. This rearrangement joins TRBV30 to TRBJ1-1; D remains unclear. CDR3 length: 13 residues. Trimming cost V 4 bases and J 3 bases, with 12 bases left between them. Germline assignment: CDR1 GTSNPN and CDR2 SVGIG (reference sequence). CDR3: CAWKPLRDTEAFF. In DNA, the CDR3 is TGTGCCTGGAAACCTCTACGGGACACTGAAGCTTTCTTT.

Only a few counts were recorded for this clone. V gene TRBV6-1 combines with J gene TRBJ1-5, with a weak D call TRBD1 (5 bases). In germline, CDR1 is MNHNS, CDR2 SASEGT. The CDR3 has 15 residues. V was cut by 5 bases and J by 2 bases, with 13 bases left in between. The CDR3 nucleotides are TGTGCCAGCAGTTTCGACAGTCTCGGCAATCAGCCCCAGCATTTT. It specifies CASSFDSLGNQPQHF.

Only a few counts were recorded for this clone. The CDR3 is CASSPPQGDSYEQYF. CDR3 nucleotides: TGTGCCAGCAGCCCCCCCCAGGGCGATTCCTACGAGCAGTACTTC. The genes are TRBV5-4 and TRBJ2-7; TRBD1 is a possible D gene (5 bases). Between the trimmed V and J ends, which lost 4 bases and 1 base, there was a span of 15 bases. The CDR3 contains 15 residues. Germline V gene data show CDR1 as SGHNT and CDR2 as YYREEE (reference sequence).

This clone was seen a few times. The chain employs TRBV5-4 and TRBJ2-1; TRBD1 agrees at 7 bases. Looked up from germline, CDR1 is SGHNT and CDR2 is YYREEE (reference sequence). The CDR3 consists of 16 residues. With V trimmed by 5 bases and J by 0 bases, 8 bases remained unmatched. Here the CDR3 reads CASSQGQDPSYNEQFF. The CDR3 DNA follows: TGTGCCAGCAGTCAAGGACAGGACCCCTCCTACAATGAGCAGTTCTTC.

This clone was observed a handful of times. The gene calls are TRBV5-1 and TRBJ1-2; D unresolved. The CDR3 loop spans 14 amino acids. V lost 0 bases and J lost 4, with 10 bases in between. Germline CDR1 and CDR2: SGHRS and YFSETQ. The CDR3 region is CASSLVRESYGYTF. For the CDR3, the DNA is TGCGCCAGCAGCTTGGTTCGAGAATCCTATGGCTACACCTTC.

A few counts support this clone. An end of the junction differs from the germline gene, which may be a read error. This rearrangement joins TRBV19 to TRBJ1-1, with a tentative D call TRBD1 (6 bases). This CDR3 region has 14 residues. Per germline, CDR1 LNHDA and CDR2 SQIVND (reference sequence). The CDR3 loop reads CASSMNRGNAEAFF. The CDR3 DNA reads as TGTGCCAGTAGTATGAATAGGGGGAACGCTGAAGCTTTCTTT.

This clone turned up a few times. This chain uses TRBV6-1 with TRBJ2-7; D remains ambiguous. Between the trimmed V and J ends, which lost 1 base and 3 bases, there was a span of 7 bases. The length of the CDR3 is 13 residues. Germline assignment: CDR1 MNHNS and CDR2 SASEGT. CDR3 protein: CASSEGPDYEQYF. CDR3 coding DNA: TGTGCCAGCAGTGAAGGCCCAGACTACGAGCAGTACTTC.

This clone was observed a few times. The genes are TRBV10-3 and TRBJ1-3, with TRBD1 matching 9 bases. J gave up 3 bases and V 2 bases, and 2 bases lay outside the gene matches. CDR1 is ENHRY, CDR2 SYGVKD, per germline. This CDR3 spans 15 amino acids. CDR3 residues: CAISETGGIGNTIYF. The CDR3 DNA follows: TGTGCCATCAGTGAGACAGGGGGCATTGGAAACACCATATATTTT.

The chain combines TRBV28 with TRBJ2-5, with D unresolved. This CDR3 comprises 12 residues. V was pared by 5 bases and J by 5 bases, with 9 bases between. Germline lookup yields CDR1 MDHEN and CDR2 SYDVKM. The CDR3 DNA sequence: TGTGCCAGCAGTCCCCCCGGGGAGACCCAGTACTTC. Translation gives CASSPPGETQYF.

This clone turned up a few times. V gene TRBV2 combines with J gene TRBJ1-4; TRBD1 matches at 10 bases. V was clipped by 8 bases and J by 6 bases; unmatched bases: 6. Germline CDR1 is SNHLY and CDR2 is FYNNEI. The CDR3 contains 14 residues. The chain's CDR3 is CASYSGQGDEKLFF. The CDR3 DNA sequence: TGTGCCAGCTACTCAGGACAGGGGGATGAAAAACTGTTTTTT.

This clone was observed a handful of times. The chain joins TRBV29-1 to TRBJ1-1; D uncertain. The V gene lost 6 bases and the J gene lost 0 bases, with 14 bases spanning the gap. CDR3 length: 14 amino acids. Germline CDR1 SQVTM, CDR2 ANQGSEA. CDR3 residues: CSVPKGAVNTEAFF. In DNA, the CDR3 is TGCAGCGTCCCTAAAGGAGCGGTGAACACTGAAGCTTTCTTT.

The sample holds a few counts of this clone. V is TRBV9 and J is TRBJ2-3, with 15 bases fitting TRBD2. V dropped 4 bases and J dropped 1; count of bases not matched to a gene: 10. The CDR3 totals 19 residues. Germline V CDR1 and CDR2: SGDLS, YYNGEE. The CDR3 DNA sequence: TGTGCCAGCAGCCGCATCGGACTAGCGGGGGGGATCGGCACAGATACGCAGTATTTT. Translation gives CASSRIGLAGGIGTDTQYF.

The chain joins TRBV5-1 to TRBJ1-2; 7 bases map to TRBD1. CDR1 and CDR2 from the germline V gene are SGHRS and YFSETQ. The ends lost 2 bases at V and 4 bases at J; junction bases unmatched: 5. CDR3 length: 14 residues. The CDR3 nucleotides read TGCGCCAGCAGCTTATTACAGGGGAGCTATGGCTACACCTTC. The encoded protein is CASSLLQGSYGYTF.

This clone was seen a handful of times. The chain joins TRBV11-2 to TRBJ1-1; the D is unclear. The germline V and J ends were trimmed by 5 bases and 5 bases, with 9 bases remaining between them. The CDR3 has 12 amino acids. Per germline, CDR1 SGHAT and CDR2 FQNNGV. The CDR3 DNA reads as TGTGCCAGCAGCCCGGAGGTGACTGAAGCTTTCTTT. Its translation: CASSPEVTEAFF.

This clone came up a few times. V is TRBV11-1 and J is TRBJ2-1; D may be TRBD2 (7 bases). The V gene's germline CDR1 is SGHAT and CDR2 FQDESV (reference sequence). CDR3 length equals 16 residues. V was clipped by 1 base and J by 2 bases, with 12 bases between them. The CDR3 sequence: CASSLVGGVTYNEQFF. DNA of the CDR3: TGTGCCAGCAGCTTAGTAGGGGGGGTGACCTACAATGAGCAGTTCTTC.